This T cell receptor (beta chain) derives from a study of shared clonotypes between healthy human individuals. The overall study: Per donor, three plates held CD4 naive cells, three held CD4 memory, two held CD8 naive and one held CD8 memory.

Findings of the study overall: What rarefaction showed was incomplete sorted-subset sequencing despite large depth.

CDR3 length: 16 amino acids. V was clipped by 0 bases and J by 6 bases; unmatched bases: 6. Germline CDR1 is SEHNR and CDR2 is FQNEAQ (reference sequence). In the case of this clone: Antigen unknown.

Profiled with immunoSEQ multiplex PCR; TCRdb holds only in-frame clones, not every one. Of about 2.4 million clones listed, roughly 93% are singletons. The receptor was derived from a man younger than 30 in good health. Some clones in this sample may be carry-over from other donors' samples. The specimen was naive CD4+ T cells from PBMCs. The sample's subset: CD45RA+ positively selected. The rearrangement uses TRBV7-9 and TRBJ2-1; 9 bases align to TRBD2. CDR3 in DNA: TGTGCCAGCAGCTTAGCGGGCGGGAGGGCTTTCAATGAGCAGTTCTTC. It specifies CASSLAGGRAFNEQFF.